These 30 T cell receptor beta chains originate from one sample sequenced in a study of technical replicates of blood from several donors. Sequencing used immunoSEQ multiplex PCR; TCRdb keeps in-frame clones, though not all of them. This sample has tens of thousands of clones; 85% to 95% occur once, and the top ten carry more than 0.2%. Sequenced sample: T cells isolated from PBMCs. Receptors originate from a human donor in good health.

CDR3 bases: TGTGCCAGCAGTCCTACAGGGTTGATGGAAAAACTGTTTTTT. Translation: CASSPTGLMEKLFF. The chain recombines TRBV28 with TRBJ1-4; TRBD1 might be the D (6 bases). The CDR3 has 14 residues. The germline CDR1 and CDR2 sequences are MDHEN and SYDVKM. Trimming removed 5 bases at V and 8 bases at J, with 15 bases between.

The V call is TRBV28, the J call TRBJ2-3; 8 nucleotides align to TRBD1. Germline V gives CDR1 MDHEN, CDR2 SYDVKM. V trimming: 5 bases; J trimming: 6 bases; junction bases outside the gene matches: 16. The CDR3 consists of 17 residues. CDR3 sequence: CASSPWTGSEVVDTQYF. CDR3 sequence (DNA): TGTGCCAGCAGTCCCTGGACAGGGTCGGAGGTGGTGGATACGCAGTATTTT.

The table lists this clone with a count of one. The chain uses TRBV2 and TRBJ2-7; no clear D. CDR3 size: 15 residues. The ends were cut back, 6 bases at V and 0 bases at J, with 15 bases in the middle. Germline CDR1 SNHLY, CDR2 FYNNEI. CDR3 sequence reads: CASSPSLLSSYEQYF. The CDR3 DNA sequence: TGTGCCAGCAGCCCGTCCTTACTTTCCTCCTACGAGCAGTACTTC.

The chain combines TRBV18 with TRBJ2-7, with D perhaps TRBD1 (5 bases). Germline loops: CDR1 KGHSH, CDR2 LQKENI. Trimming took off 6 bases at V and 6 bases at J, with 15 bases between the two ends. The CDR3 is 13 residues long. In DNA, the CDR3 is TGTGCCAGCTCCCAGGGTAACGGCGGCGAGCAGTACTTC. Its protein product is CASSQGNGGEQYF.

The chain links TRBV6-5 to TRBJ1-4; D unclear. The V end was cut by 9 bases, the J end by 4 bases, with 12 bases between. The germline gives CDR1 MNHEY, CDR2 SVGAGI. The CDR3 loop spans 13 amino acids. CDR3 loop: CASSGQNNEKLFF. CDR3 in DNA: TGTGCCAGTAGCGGGCAGAATAATGAAAAACTGTTTTTT.

The CDR3 loop is CASSLGGTGNYEQYF. The CDR3 coding sequence is TGTGCCAGCAGTTTAGGGGGCACAGGGAACTACGAGCAGTACTTC. The rearrangement uses TRBV28 and TRBJ2-7; tentative D call: TRBD1 (6 bases). Per germline, CDR1 MDHEN and CDR2 SYDVKM. The CDR3 consists of 15 residues. Trimming left V 2 bases short and J 3 bases short, with 14 bases between.

This CDR3 reads CASSYRGWNTGELFF. The CDR3 nucleotides are TGTGCCAGCAGTTACCGAGGGTGGAACACCGGGGAGCTGTTTTTT. The V and J genes are TRBV6-5 and TRBJ2-2; D is perhaps TRBD2 (5 bases). Germline values: CDR1 MNHEY, CDR2 SVGAGI. The CDR3 contains 15 residues. With 2 bases removed from V and 1 base from J, the gap between germline ends came to 8 bases.

The chain joins TRBV25-1 to TRBJ2-3; D call uncertain. The CDR3 covers 11 residues. Germline V gene data show CDR1 as MGHDK and CDR2 as SYGVNS. Trimming pared 6 bases from V and 3 bases from J, leaving 4 bases between. The CDR3 DNA sequence: TGTGCCAGCAGACGGACAGATACGCAGTATTTT. It specifies CASRRTDTQYF.

This chain connects TRBV27 to TRBJ2-3, with 15 bases that match TRBD2. CDR1 and CDR2 from the germline V gene are MNHEY and SMNVEV (reference sequence). CDR3 size: 21 residues. Trimming at V came to 6 bases and at J to 2 bases, leaving 18 bases not matched to a gene. Written as DNA, the CDR3 is TGTGCCAGCAGCCTAACGCACCCGGGACTAGCGGGAGGAAGGGCCACAGATACGCAGTATTTT. Its protein product is CASSLTHPGLAGGRATDTQYF.

V is TRBV19 and J is TRBJ2-2, with D uncertain. Deletions cut 9 bases from V and 3 bases from J, with 14 bases between. Germline-derived CDR1 and CDR2 are LNHDA and SQIVND (reference sequence). The length of the CDR3 is 14 residues. CDR3 nucleotides: TGTGCCAGAACGACACGATTGGACACCGGGGAGCTGTTTTTT. As protein: CARTTRLDTGELFF. Based on the CDR3 plus reference TRBV19 and TRBJ2-2, the full variable domain is DGGITQSPKYLFRKEGQNVTLSCEQNLNHDAMYWYRQDPGQGLRLIYYSQIVNDFQKGDIAEGYSVSREKKESFPLTVTSAQKNPTAFYLCARTTRLDTGELFFGEGSRLTVL.

This chain links TRBV6-1 with TRBJ2-5, with D perhaps matching TRBD1 (6 bases). V dropped 4 bases and J dropped 4 bases, with 13 bases sitting between them. Germline V gives CDR1 MNHNS, CDR2 SASEGT. This CDR3 is built from 14 residues. The CDR3 reads CASSARGSAETQYF. CDR3 in DNA: TGTGCCAGCAGTGCCAGGGGCTCAGCAGAGACCCAGTACTTC.

The chain is built from TRBV11-2 and TRBJ2-7; 7 bases map to TRBD2. V gave up 3 bases and J gave up 7 bases; unmatched junction bases: 12. The CDR3 is made up of 15 amino acids. Looked up from germline, CDR1 is SGHAT and CDR2 is FQNNGV. CDR3 coding DNA: TGTGCCAGCAGCTTCGAGGGAGGGCCTCTTCGGGAGCAGTACTTC. It encodes CASSFEGGPLREQYF.

In DNA form, the CDR3 reads TGCGCCAGCAAGGGACTAGCGGGAGGGCCAAATGAGCAGTTCTTC. It translates to CASKGLAGGPNEQFF. The chain carries TRBV10-1 and TRBJ2-1, with TRBD2 matching over 16 bases. Germline CDR1 and CDR2: WNHNN and SYGVQD (reference sequence). CDR3 size: 15 residues. With 7 bases clipped from V and 7 bases from J, the junction kept 4 bases outside the gene matches.

The chain employs TRBV14 and TRBJ2-3; D possibly corresponds to TRBD2 (6 bases). This CDR3 has 13 amino acids. The V end lost 6 bases, the J end lost 6 bases, and 13 bases lay between the germline ends. The V gene's germline CDR1 is SGHDN and CDR2 FVKESK. The CDR3 DNA reads as TGTGCCAGCAGACAACCAGGGACTGATACGCAGTATTTT. Translation gives CASRQPGTDTQYF.

The V call is TRBV4-2, the J call TRBJ2-1, with a weak D call TRBD2 (6 bases). The germline gives CDR1 LGHNA, CDR2 YNFKEQ. The V and J ends lost 3 bases and 2 bases respectively, with 11 bases between them. CDR3 size: 15 residues. Here the CDR3 reads CASSQEGAAYNEQFF. The CDR3 DNA sequence: TGTGCCAGCAGCCAGGAGGGTGCAGCCTACAATGAGCAGTTCTTC.

This clone is a singleton in its sample. CDR3 nucleotide sequence: TGCGCCAGCAGCTTGGTGGGGCTAGCGGGAGCCACAGATACGCAGTATTTT. It is translated as CASSLVGLAGATDTQYF. The chain employs TRBV5-1 and TRBJ2-3; 10 positions agree with TRBD2. There are 17 residues in the CDR3. Trimming removed 0 bases from V and 2 bases from J; junction bases left unmatched: 6. Germline V gene sequence: CDR1 SGHRS, CDR2 YFSETQ. Combining the CDR3 with reference TRBV5-1 and TRBJ2-3 gives the whole variable domain KAGVTQTPRYLIKTRGQQVTLSCSPISGHRSVSWYQQTPGQGLQFLFEYFSETQRNKGNFPGRFSGRQFSNSRSEMNVSTLELGDSALYLCASSLVGLAGATDTQYFGPGTRLTVL.

This rearrangement joins TRBV9 to TRBJ2-3, with TRBD2 matching over 12 bases. The V segment lost 4 bases and the J segment 7 bases; nucleotides outside the gene matches: 10. The CDR3 loop spans 16 amino acids. Germline-derived CDR1 and CDR2 are SGDLS and YYNGEE. The CDR3 loop is CASSSRTSGASHTQYF. DNA of the CDR3: TGTGCCAGCAGCTCACGGACTAGCGGGGCCTCCCATACGCAGTATTTT. Full variable domain (missing parts from reference TRBV9 and TRBJ2-3): DSGVTQTPKHLITATGQRVTLRCSPRSGDLSVYWYQQSLDQGLQFLIQYYNGEERAKGNILERFSAQQFPDLHSELNLSSLELGDSALYFCASSSRTSGASHTQYFGPGTRLTVL.

The CDR3 protein is CASSSNEQYF. The DNA of the CDR3 is TGTGCCAGCAGTTCCAACGAGCAGTACTTC. V gene TRBV28 combines with J gene TRBJ2-7; unclear D gene. The CDR3 runs to 10 residues. Germline CDR1 MDHEN, CDR2 SYDVKM. V gave up 4 bases and J gave up 5 bases, with 3 bases separating them.

The chain couples TRBV27 to TRBJ2-3; possible D gene TRBD1, 5 bases. Germline CDR1 reads MNHEY; CDR2 reads SMNVEV (reference sequence). This CDR3 is 15 amino acids long. V dropped 1 base and J dropped 2 bases, with 10 bases sitting between them. In DNA, the CDR3 is TGTGCCAGCAGTTTATTAGGGGCGATCACAGATACGCAGTATTTT. It specifies CASSLLGAITDTQYF.

The gene calls are TRBV2 and TRBJ2-7, with D hard to call. From germline, CDR1 is SNHLY and CDR2 FYNNEI. Trimming cost V 3 bases and J 7 bases, with 7 bases left between them. This CDR3 is built from 11 residues. The CDR3 bases are TGTGCCAGCAGTGATCCTTCTGAGCAGTACTTC. Its protein is CASSDPSEQYF. Combining the CDR3 with reference TRBV2 and TRBJ2-7 gives the whole variable domain EPEVTQTPSHQVTQMGQEVILRCVPISNHLYFYWYRQILGQKVEFLVSFYNNEISEKSEIFDDQFSVERPDGSNFTLKIRSTKLEDSAMYFCASSDPSEQYFGPGTRLTVT.

The rearrangement uses TRBV14 and TRBJ1-3, with no clear D. Trimming shortened V by 4 bases and J by 0 bases, and 4 bases separated the two germline ends. The CDR3 spans 13 residues. Per the germline V gene, CDR1 is SGHDN and CDR2 is FVKESK. This CDR3 is CASSLLSGNTIYF. CDR3 coding DNA: TGTGCCAGCAGCCTTCTCTCTGGAAACACCATATATTTT.

The rearrangement joins TRBV7-9 to TRBJ2-1; 13 bases are shared with TRBD2. The V segment lost 5 bases and the J segment 4 bases; nucleotides outside the gene matches: 8. Germline loops: CDR1 SEHNR, CDR2 FQNEAQ (reference sequence). The CDR3 runs 17 residues. CDR3 nucleotides: TGTGCCAGCAGCCCCGGACTAGCGGGGGCCCAATACAATGAGCAGTTCTTC. It specifies CASSPGLAGAQYNEQFF.

The V and J genes are TRBV14 and TRBJ2-3; 10 bases align to TRBD2. The length of the CDR3 is 15 residues. Germline CDR1 SGHDN, CDR2 FVKESK. J was trimmed by 8 bases and V by 8 bases; bases with no gene match: 13. The DNA of the CDR3 is TGTGCCAGCGGGCAGATCGGACTAGCGGCATCTACGCAGTATTTT. Amino acid sequence: CASGQIGLAASTQYF.

The chain recombines TRBV7-2 with TRBJ1-1; D gene uncertain. The CDR3 spans 16 residues. V was trimmed by 2 bases and J by 0 bases, leaving 13 bases between them. CDR1 SGHTA and CDR2 FQGNSA come from the germline V gene. The CDR3 reads CASSLFPAALNTEAFF. The CDR3 region has the DNA TGTGCCAGCAGCTTATTTCCGGCAGCGTTGAACACTGAAGCTTTCTTT.

The gene calls are TRBV6-5 and TRBJ2-7; D may be TRBD1 (5 bases). Trimming left V 5 bases short and J 0 bases short, with 14 bases between. There are 15 residues in the CDR3. In germline, CDR1 is MNHEY, CDR2 SVGAGI. CDR3 DNA sequence: TGTGCCAGCAGTCGTAGAACAGGAGCCTCCTACGAGCAGTACTTC. This encodes CASSRRTGASYEQYF.

The chain couples TRBV7-9 to TRBJ1-4; D is undetermined. V lost 5 bases and J lost 0, with 7 bases in between. The germline V gene has CDR1 SEHNR and CDR2 FQNEAQ (reference sequence). The CDR3 loop spans 14 amino acids. CDR3: CASSRLATNEKLFF. The DNA of the CDR3 is TGTGCCAGCAGCCGACTTGCAACTAATGAAAAACTGTTTTTT.

The rearrangement links TRBV28 to TRBJ2-7, with 9 positions matching TRBD1. The CDR3 has 15 residues. Trimming cost V 5 bases and J 6 bases; bases outside gene matches: 11. CDR1 and CDR2 from the germline V gene are MDHEN and SYDVKM. CDR3 nucleotides: TGTGCCAGCAGTCCTCTCCTCAACAGGGGGCGCGAGCAGTACTTC. The encoded protein is CASSPLLNRGREQYF.

The chain carries TRBV6-5 and TRBJ2-7; no definite D call. CDR3 length: 11 residues. Germline V gene lookup returns CDR1 MNHEY and CDR2 SVGAGI. Trimming took 5 bases from V and 2 from J, leaving 4 bases between them. CDR3 loop: CASSGPYEQYF. As DNA, the CDR3 is TGTGCCAGCAGTGGGCCCTACGAGCAGTACTTC.

The rearrangement uses TRBV5-1 and TRBJ2-5; maybe TRBD1 (7 bases). The CDR3 runs to 14 residues. CDR1 is SGHRS and CDR2 is YFSETQ in the germline V gene. The V and J ends lost 7 bases and 4 bases respectively, with 17 bases between them. CDR3 loop: CASGTTGRRETQYF. The CDR3, as DNA: TGCGCCAGCGGCACGACAGGGAGGAGAGAGACCCAGTACTTC.

This chain uses TRBV14 with TRBJ2-3, with 12 bases aligning to TRBD2. This CDR3 has 20 residues. V shed 1 base, J shed 0 bases, and the junction held 11 bases outside the gene matches. Per the germline V gene, CDR1 is SGHDN and CDR2 is FVKESK. The CDR3 nucleotides are TGTGCCAGCAGCCAAGCAAGAATAGGACTAGCGGGAACCAGCACAGATACGCAGTATTTT. As protein: CASSQARIGLAGTSTDTQYF.